This TCR beta chain comes out of a study of blood T cell repertoires in COVID-19. Germline-derived CDR1 and CDR2 are KGHDR and SFDVKD. CDR3 length equals 13 residues. Trimming at V came to 9 bases and at J to 4 bases, leaving 6 bases not matched to a gene. Sequencing was performed with immunoSEQ multiplex PCR; in TCRdb, only in-frame clones are kept and a portion is missing. Of about 30,000 clones in the sample, 65% to 70% are singletons; the top ten hold around 17%. This clone has just a few counts. The receptor was derived from a human donor in a cohort sampled during active COVID-19. Source material: peripheral blood. The chain recombines TRBV24-1 with TRBJ1-1, with 8 bases that match TRBD1. Here the CDR3 reads CATSAQGATEAFF. CDR3 DNA sequence: TGTGCCACCTCGGCCCAGGGGGCCACTGAAGCTTTCTTT.